A selection of T cell receptor beta chains follows, all from one sample in a study of blood T cell repertoires in COVID-19. Profiling relied on immunoSEQ multiplex PCR, and the TCRdb table lists in-frame clones only, not all of them. The sample includes about 41,000 clones, around 90% seen only once; the top ten take roughly 5%. Sequenced material: peripheral blood. The receptor source for this set is a human donor in a cohort sampled during active COVID-19. The CDR3 runs from the conserved cysteine through the conserved F or W. Fields, in order: V gene, J gene, clone size, D gene, CDR3 protein, CDR3 DNA. A D gene is named only where the DNA matches it firmly. The size of a clone is reported for some rows only, either as once, few or many, or as a class for expanded clones.

TRBV27	TRBJ2-2	NA	TRBD2	CASSFSGSGSGELFF	TGTGCCAGCAGTTTTAGCGGGAGTGGGTCCGGGGAGCTGTTTTTT
TRBV21-1	TRBJ1-2	NA	NA	CASSKALGAGGFYGYTF	TGTGCCAGCAGCAAAGCGCTAGGGGCAGGGGGATTTTATGGCTACACCTTC
TRBV28	TRBJ1-5	NA	NA	CASSNEVGEELNQPQHF	TGTGCCAGCAGCAACGAAGTGGGAGAGGAGTTGAATCAGCCCCAGCATTTT
TRBV7-9	TRBJ2-5	NA	TRBD1	CASSPGQGFEETQYF	TGTGCCAGCAGTCCGGGACAGGGGTTCGAAGAGACCCAGTACTTC
TRBV20-1	TRBJ2-7	NA	NA	CSARLFEQYF	TGCAGTGCTAGACTCTTTGAGCAGTACTTC
TRBV18	TRBJ1-1	few	NA	CASSGEMNTEAFF	TGTGCCAGCTCAGGAGAAATGAACACTGAAGCTTTCTTT
TRBV7-9	TRBJ2-7	NA	NA	CASSLQDTPPYEQYF	TGTGCCAGCAGCTTACAAGACACTCCCCCCTACGAGCAGTACTTC
TRBV3-1/TRBV3-2	TRBJ1-1	NA	NA	CASSQTFSSWAFF	TGTGCCAGCAGCCAAACATTCAGTAGCTGGGCTTTCTTT
TRBV19	TRBJ2-7	NA	TRBD2	CASSWSGTTSYEQYF	TGTGCCAGTAGCTGGAGCGGGACCACCTCCTACGAGCAGTACTTC
TRBV12-3/TRBV12-4	TRBJ2-1	NA	NA	CANSLQGYNEQFF	TGTGCCAACTCCCTCCAGGGCTACAATGAGCAGTTCTTC
TRBV23-1	TRBJ2-3	NA	TRBD1	CASSHPPDRVNTDTQYF	TGCGCCAGCAGTCACCCCCCGGACAGGGTGAATACAGATACGCAGTATTTT
TRBV5-1	TRBJ1-1	NA	TRBD1	CASSLQLDRDTEAFF	TGCGCCAGCAGCTTGCAACTGGACAGGGACACTGAAGCTTTCTTT
TRBV7-2	TRBJ1-3	NA	NA	CASSLGVSGNTIYF	TGTGCCAGCAGCTTAGGAGTTTCTGGAAACACCATATATTTT
TRBV23-1	TRBJ2-1	NA	TRBD2	CASSQTSDYNEQFF	TGCGCCAGCAGTCAAACTAGCGACTACAATGAGCAGTTCTTC
TRBV28	TRBJ2-1	NA	TRBD1	CASRSIRGLWEQFF	TGTGCCAGCAGATCCATTAGGGGGCTGTGGGAGCAGTTCTTC
TRBV19	TRBJ2-3	NA	NA	CASSIIQGGTDTQYF	TGTGCCAGTAGTATAATACAGGGAGGGACAGATACGCAGTATTTT
TRBV27	TRBJ2-6	NA	NA	CASSSSGSSGANVLTF	TGTGCCAGCAGTTCATCTGGGAGCTCTGGGGCCAACGTCCTGACTTTC
TRBV7-9	TRBJ1-5	NA	NA	CASSLVGGSNQPQHF	TGTGCCAGCAGCTTAGTCGGGGGAAGCAATCAGCCCCAGCATTTT
TRBV27	TRBJ2-2	NA	NA	CASSLVRERAGELFF	TGTGCCAGCAGTTTGGTACGGGAAAGGGCCGGGGAGCTGTTTTTT
TRBV19	TRBJ2-4	NA	TRBD2	CASRSGTSGALAKNIQYF	TGTGCCAGTAGGAGTGGGACTAGCGGGGCCCTAGCCAAAAACATTCAGTACTTC
TRBV5-5	TRBJ2-7	NA	NA	CASSWGDRDTWVEQYF	TGTGCCAGCAGCTGGGGCGACCGGGACACTTGGGTCGAGCAGTACTTC
TRBV24-1	TRBJ1-2	NA	NA	CATSDPALTGYGYTF	TGTGCCACCAGTGACCCTGCTTTGACAGGTTATGGCTACACCTTC
TRBV12-3/TRBV12-4	TRBJ2-4	NA	TRBD2	CASSLGSGTIQYF	TGTGCCAGCAGTTTGGGTAGCGGGACCATTCAGTACTTC
TRBV19	TRBJ2-7	NA	TRBD1	CASSIGQGSDEQYF	TGTGCCAGTAGTATAGGACAGGGGAGCGACGAGCAGTACTTC
TRBV6-6	TRBJ1-2	NA	NA	CASTHLQGPPGGYTF	TGTGCCAGCACCCACTTACAGGGCCCTCCGGGGGGCTACACCTTC
TRBV6-4	TRBJ1-6	NA	TRBD1	CASSEWTGGTPLHF	TGTGCCAGCAGTGAGTGGACAGGGGGCACACCCCTCCACTTT
TRBV7-2	TRBJ2-7	NA	TRBD2	CASNLAGVRRGEQYF	TGTGCCAGCAACCTAGCGGGAGTACGCCGAGGGGAGCAGTACTTC
TRBV28	TRBJ2-7	NA	NA	CASSLYRRQVGVYEQYF	TGTGCCAGCAGTTTATATCGGCGGCAGGTCGGGGTCTACGAGCAGTACTTC
TRBV6-5	TRBJ1-1	NA	NA	CASRSPGNTEAFF	TGTGCCAGCAGATCCCCAGGGAACACTGAAGCTTTCTTT
TRBV6-1	TRBJ1-4	NA	NA	CASSGVAGATNEKLFF	TGTGCCAGCAGTGGGGTCGCAGGTGCAACTAATGAAAAACTGTTTTTT
TRBV27	TRBJ2-7	NA	TRBD1	CASNRGEGDEQYF	TGTGCCAGTAACAGGGGAGAAGGGGACGAGCAGTACTTC
TRBV19	TRBJ1-5	few	TRBD1	CASSIDRGLNQPQHF	TGTGCCAGTAGTATTGACAGGGGGCTAAACCAGCCCCAGCATTTT
TRBV18	TRBJ2-3	NA	NA	CASSPRWSGQTNTDTQYF	TGTGCCAGCTCACCGCGTTGGAGCGGCCAAACAAACACAGATACGCAGTATTTT
TRBV2	TRBJ1-2	NA	NA	CASKQTYGYTF	TGTGCCAGCAAACAGACCTATGGCTACACCTTC
TRBV18	TRBJ1-5	once	TRBD1	CASSPYKQGYSNQPQHF	TGTGCCAGCTCGCCCTACAAACAGGGGTATAGCAATCAGCCCCAGCATTTT
TRBV19	TRBJ2-7	NA	NA	CARTRIYEQYF	TGTGCCAGAACTAGGATCTACGAGCAGTACTTC
TRBV5-8	TRBJ2-7	NA	NA	CASNLGSAGPRGEQYF	TGTGCCAGCAACCTTGGGTCAGCAGGGCCAAGGGGCGAGCAGTACTTC
TRBV6-1	TRBJ2-3	NA	TRBD2	CASSEDAGGPTDTQYF	TGTGCCAGCAGTGAAGACGCGGGAGGGCCTACAGATACGCAGTATTTT
TRBV15	TRBJ2-1	NA	TRBD2	CATSSGTSVYNEQFF	TGTGCCACTTCGTCCGGGACTAGCGTGTACAATGAGCAGTTCTTC
TRBV4-1	TRBJ2-1	NA	NA	CASSLARNEQFF	TGCGCCAGCAGCTTAGCGCGGAATGAGCAGTTCTTC
TRBV11-2	TRBJ2-7	once	TRBD2	CASSLGSGRAYEQYF	TGTGCCAGCAGCCTGGGGAGCGGGAGGGCCTACGAGCAGTACTTC